One and the same sample provided the 7 T cell receptor beta chains below, sequenced in a study of OX40 agonist ivuxolimab in advanced cancers. Using immunoSEQ multiplex PCR, the repertoire was profiled, and TCRdb retains in-frame clones only, with some absent. The table shows tens of thousands of clones, with around nine tenths occurring only once. This material consisted of CD4+ or CD8+ T cells sorted from blood, taken in a trial of the OX40 agonist ivuxolimab. Receptors originate from an adult with an advanced solid tumor such as melanoma, head and neck, liver or kidney cancer.

This clone came up once. Other nucleotide sequences from this sample produce the same CDR3. The CDR3 DNA is TGTGCCAGCAGCTCATCCGGGACTTCGACAGATACGCAGTATTTT. It specifies CASSSSGTSTDTQYF. The gene calls are TRBV7-9 and TRBJ2-3; a weak D match, TRBD2 (6 bases). The V and J ends lost 4 bases and 3 bases respectively, with 14 bases between them. Germline CDR1 is SEHNR and CDR2 is FQNEAQ (reference sequence). The length of the CDR3 is 15 residues.

The gene calls are TRBV6-5 and TRBJ1-4; tentative D call: TRBD1 (5 bases). Looked up from germline, CDR1 is MNHEY and CDR2 is SVGAGI. The V gene lost 8 bases and the J gene lost 5 bases, with 12 bases spanning the gap. The CDR3 contains 13 residues. For the CDR3, the DNA is TGTGCCAGCGGTAGGGCAGGGAATGAAAAACTGTTTTTT. As protein: CASGRAGNEKLFF.

The chain employs TRBV7-8 and TRBJ1-1; D unclear. Germline V CDR1 and CDR2: SGHVS, FQNEAQ. The V and J ends lost 1 base and 7 bases respectively, with 19 bases between them. The CDR3 has 16 residues. The CDR3 is CASSLESGSRSGEAFF. The CDR3 DNA reads as TGTGCCAGCAGCTTAGAGTCTGGATCTAGGTCGGGTGAAGCTTTCTTT.

This rearrangement joins TRBV11-2 to TRBJ2-7; TRBD1 matches at 7 bases. The CDR3 runs to 15 residues. Losses at the gene ends were 7 bases for V and 1 base for J; bases not matched to a gene: 10. Germline V gene sequence: CDR1 SGHAT, CDR2 FQNNGV. CDR3 DNA sequence: TGTGCCAGCACCGTAGGGGGCGGCGGGTCCTACGAGCAGTACTTC. It is translated as CASTVGGGGSYEQYF.

The chain employs TRBV2 and TRBJ1-1; 9 positions agree with TRBD1. V shed 6 bases and J 4 bases; nucleotides not matched to a gene: 21. The CDR3 contains 19 residues. Germline CDR1 is SNHLY and CDR2 is FYNNEI. In DNA, the CDR3 is TGTGCCAGCAGAGACCTACAGGGGGCGCTTATATCGGGGGGCACTGAAGCTTTCTTT. Translating it yields CASRDLQGALISGGTEAFF.

The chain recombines TRBV5-1 with TRBJ1-1, with D uncertain. Germline CDR1 is SGHRS and CDR2 is YFSETQ. V was shortened by 2 bases and J by 3 bases, with 11 bases between the two germline ends. The CDR3 loop spans 14 amino acids. The CDR3 region is CASSLILMDTEAFF. Here the CDR3 DNA reads TGCGCCAGCAGCTTAATATTGATGGACACTGAAGCTTTCTTT.

The V gene is TRBV11-3, the J gene TRBJ2-3; D not resolved. From germline, CDR1 is SGHNT and CDR2 YENEEA. Trimming removed 1 base at V and 2 bases at J, with 4 bases between. The CDR3 consists of 13 residues. The CDR3 DNA is TGTGCCAGCAGCTTAGGTGACACAGATACGCAGTATTTT. Protein: CASSLGDTDTQYF. Full variable domain (rest looked up from reference TRBV11-3 and TRBJ2-3): EAGVVQSPRYKIIEKKQPVAFWCNPISGHNTLYWYLQNLGQGPELLIRYENEEAVDDSQLPKDRFSAERLKGVDSTLKIQPAELGDSAVYLCASSLGDTDTQYFGPGTRLTVL.